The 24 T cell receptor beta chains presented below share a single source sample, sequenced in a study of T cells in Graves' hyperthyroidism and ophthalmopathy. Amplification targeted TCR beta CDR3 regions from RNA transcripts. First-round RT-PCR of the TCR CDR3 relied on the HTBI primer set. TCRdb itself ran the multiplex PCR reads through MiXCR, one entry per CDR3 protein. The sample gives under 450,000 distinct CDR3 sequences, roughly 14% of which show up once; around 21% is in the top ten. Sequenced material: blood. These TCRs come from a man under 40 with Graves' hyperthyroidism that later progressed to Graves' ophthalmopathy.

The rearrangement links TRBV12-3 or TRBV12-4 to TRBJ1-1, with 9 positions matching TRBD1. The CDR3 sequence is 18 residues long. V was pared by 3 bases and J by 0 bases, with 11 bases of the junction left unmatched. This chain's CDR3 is CASSFWVGTGSMNTEAFF. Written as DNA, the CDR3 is TGTGCCAGCAGTTTCTGGGTCGGGACAGGGTCCATGAACACTGAAGCTTTCTTT.

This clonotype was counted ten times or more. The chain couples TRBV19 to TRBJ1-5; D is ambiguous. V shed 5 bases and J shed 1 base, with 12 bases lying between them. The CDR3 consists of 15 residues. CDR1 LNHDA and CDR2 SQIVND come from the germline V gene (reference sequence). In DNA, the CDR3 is TGTGCCAGTAGTCCCCGGGCAGACAGCAATCAGCCCCAGCATTTT. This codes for CASSPRADSNQPQHF.

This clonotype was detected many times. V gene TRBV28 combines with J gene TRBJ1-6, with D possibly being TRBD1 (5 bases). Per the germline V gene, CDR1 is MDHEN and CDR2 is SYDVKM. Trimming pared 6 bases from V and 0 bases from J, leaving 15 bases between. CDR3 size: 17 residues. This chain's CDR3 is CASSYQAGSSYNSPLHF. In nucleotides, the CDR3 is TGTGCCAGCAGCTATCAGGCAGGGAGCTCCTATAATTCACCCCTCCACTTT.

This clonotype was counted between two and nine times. DNA for the CDR3: TGCGCCAGCAGCCAAGAGGGAGGTACGGAAAAACTGTTTTTT. This encodes CASSQEGGTEKLFF. The chain couples TRBV4-1 to TRBJ1-4; D gene unclear. The CDR3 is 14 amino acids. The germline V and J ends were trimmed by 0 bases and 8 bases, with 10 bases remaining between them. Germline V gene lookup returns CDR1 MGHRA and CDR2 YSYEKL.

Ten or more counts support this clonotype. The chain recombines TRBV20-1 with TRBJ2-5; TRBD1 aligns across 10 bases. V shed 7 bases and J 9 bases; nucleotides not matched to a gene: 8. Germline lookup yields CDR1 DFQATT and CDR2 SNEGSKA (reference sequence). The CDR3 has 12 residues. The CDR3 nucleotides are TGCAGTGTTGACAGGGGGCGGGGACCCCAGTACTTC. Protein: CSVDRGRGPQYF.

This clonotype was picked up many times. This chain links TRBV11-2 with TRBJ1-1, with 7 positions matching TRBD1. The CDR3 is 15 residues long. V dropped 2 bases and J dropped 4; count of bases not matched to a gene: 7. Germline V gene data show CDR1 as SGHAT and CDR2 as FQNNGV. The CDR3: CASSLFGTAVTEAFF. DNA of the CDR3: TGTGCCAGCAGCTTATTCGGGACAGCTGTCACTGAAGCTTTCTTT.

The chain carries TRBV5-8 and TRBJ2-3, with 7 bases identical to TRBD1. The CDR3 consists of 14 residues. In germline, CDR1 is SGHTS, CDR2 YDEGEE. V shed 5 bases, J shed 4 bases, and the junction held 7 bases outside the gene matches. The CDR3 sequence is CASSEGGTADTQYF. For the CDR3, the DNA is TGTGCCAGCAGTGAAGGGGGCACCGCAGATACGCAGTATTTT. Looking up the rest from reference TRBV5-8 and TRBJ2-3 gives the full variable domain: EAGVTQSPTHLIKTRGQQATLRCSPISGHTSVYWYQQALGLGLQFLLWYDEGEERNRGNFPPRFSGRQFPNYSSELNVNALELEDSALYLCASSEGGTADTQYFGPGTRLTVL.

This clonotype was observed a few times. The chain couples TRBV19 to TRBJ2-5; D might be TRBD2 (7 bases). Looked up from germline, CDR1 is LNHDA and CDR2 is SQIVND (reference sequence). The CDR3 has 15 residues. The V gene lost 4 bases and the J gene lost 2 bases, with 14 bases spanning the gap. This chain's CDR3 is CASSRGGGRQETQYF. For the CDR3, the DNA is TGTGCCAGTAGTAGGGGCGGGGGCAGACAAGAGACCCAGTACTTC.

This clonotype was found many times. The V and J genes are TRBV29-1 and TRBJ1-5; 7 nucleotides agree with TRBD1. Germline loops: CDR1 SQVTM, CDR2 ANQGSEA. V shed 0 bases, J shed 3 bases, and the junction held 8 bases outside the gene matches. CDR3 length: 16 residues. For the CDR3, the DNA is TGCAGCGTTGAAGAGGGGGGGACAGATAACAATCAGCCCCAGCATTTT. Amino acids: CSVEEGGTDNNQPQHF.

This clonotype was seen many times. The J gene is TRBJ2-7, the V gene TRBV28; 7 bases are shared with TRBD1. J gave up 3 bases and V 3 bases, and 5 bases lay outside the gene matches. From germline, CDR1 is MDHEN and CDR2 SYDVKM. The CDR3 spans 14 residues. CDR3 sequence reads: CASSFRDRVYEQYF. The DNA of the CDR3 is TGTGCCAGCAGTTTTCGCGACAGGGTCTACGAGCAGTACTTC.

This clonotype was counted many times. The CDR3 sequence: CAWSVGVADTQYF. CDR3 in DNA: TGTGCCTGGAGTGTAGGGGTAGCAGATACGCAGTATTTT. This chain connects TRBV30 to TRBJ2-3; possibly TRBD1 for D (5 bases). The CDR3 contains 13 residues. Germline-derived CDR1 and CDR2 are GTSNPN and SVGIG (reference sequence). The ends were cut back, 0 bases at V and 4 bases at J, with 8 bases in the middle.

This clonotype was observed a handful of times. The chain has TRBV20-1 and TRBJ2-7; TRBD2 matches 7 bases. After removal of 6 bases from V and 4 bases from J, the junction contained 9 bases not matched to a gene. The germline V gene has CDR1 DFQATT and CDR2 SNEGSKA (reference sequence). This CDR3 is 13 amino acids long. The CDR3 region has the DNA TGCAGTGCCCCAAGCCGGGGGGAGTACGAGCAGTACTTC. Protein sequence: CSAPSRGEYEQYF.

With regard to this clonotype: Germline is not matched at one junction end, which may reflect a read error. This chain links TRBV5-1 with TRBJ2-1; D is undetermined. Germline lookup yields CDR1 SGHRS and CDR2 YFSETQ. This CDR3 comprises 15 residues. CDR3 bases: TGCGCAAGCAGCTCCGACGGGTCCTCGGTGGAGGAGCAGTTCTTC. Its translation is CASSSDGSSVEEQFF. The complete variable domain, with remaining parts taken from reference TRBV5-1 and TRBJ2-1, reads KAGVTQTPRYLIKTRGQQVTLSCSPISGHRSVSWYQQTPGQGLQFLFEYFSETQRNKGNFPGRFSGRQFSNSRSEMNVSTLELGDSALYLCASSSDGSSVEEQFFGPGTRLTVL.

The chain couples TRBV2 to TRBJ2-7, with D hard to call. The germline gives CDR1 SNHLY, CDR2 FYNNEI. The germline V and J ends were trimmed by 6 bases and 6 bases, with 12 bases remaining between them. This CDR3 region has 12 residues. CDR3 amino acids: CASRDNRGEQYF. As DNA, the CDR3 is TGTGCCAGCAGGGATAACAGAGGCGAGCAGTACTTC.

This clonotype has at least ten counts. The CDR3, as DNA: TGTGCCAGCAGCTTCTCCACGGGGACCTACGAGCAGTACTTC. It yields the protein CASSFSTGTYEQYF. V and J are TRBV9 and TRBJ2-7, with a weak D call TRBD2 (5 bases). This CDR3 spans 14 amino acids. V shed 4 bases and J shed 2 bases, with 13 bases lying between them. Germline CDR1 is SGDLS and CDR2 is YYNGEE.

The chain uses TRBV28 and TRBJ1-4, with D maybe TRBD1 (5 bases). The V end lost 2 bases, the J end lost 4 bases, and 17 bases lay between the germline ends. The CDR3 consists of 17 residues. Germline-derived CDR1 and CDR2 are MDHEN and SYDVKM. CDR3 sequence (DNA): TGTGCCAGCAGTTTAACAATTATCGGGGGACTTAATGAAAAACTGTTTTTT. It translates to CASSLTIIGGLNEKLFF.

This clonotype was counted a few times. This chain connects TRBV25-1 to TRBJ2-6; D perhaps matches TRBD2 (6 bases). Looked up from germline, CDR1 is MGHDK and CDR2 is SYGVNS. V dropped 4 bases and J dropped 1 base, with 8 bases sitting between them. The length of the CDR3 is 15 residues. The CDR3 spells CASSVGGSGANVLTF. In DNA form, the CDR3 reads TGTGCCAGCAGTGTAGGAGGGTCTGGGGCCAACGTCCTGACTTTC.

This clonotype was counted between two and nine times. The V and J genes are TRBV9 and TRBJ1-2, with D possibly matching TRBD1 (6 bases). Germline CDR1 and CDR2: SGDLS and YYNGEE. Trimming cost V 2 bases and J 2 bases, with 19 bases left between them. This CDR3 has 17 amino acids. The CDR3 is CASSVYGRGRPNYGYTF. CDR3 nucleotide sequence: TGTGCCAGCAGCGTTTACGGCAGGGGAAGGCCAAACTATGGCTACACCTTC.

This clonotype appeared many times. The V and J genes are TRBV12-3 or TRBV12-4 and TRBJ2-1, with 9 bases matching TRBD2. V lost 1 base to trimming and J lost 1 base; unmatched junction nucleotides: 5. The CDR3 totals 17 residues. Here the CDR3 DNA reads TGTGCCAGCAGTTTAGGCGGGGGGGCGGTTTCCTACAATGAGCAGTTCTTC. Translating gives CASSLGGGAVSYNEQFF.

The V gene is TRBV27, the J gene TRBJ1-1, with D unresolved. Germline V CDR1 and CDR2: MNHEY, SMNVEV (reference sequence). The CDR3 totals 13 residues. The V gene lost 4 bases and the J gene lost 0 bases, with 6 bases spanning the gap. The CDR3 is CASSSTMNTEAFF. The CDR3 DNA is TGTGCCAGCAGTTCCACCATGAACACTGAAGCTTTCTTT.

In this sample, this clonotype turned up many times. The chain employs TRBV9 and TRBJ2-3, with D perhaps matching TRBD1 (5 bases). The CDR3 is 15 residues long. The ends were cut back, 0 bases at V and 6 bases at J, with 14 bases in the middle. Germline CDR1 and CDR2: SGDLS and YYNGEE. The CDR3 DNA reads TGTGCCAGCAGCGTAGATAGGACACCGGTGGATACGCAGTATTTT. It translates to CASSVDRTPVDTQYF. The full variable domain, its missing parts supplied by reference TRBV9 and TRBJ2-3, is DSGVTQTPKHLITATGQRVTLRCSPRSGDLSVYWYQQSLDQGLQFLIQYYNGEERAKGNILERFSAQQFPDLHSELNLSSLELGDSALYFCASSVDRTPVDTQYFGPGTRLTVL.

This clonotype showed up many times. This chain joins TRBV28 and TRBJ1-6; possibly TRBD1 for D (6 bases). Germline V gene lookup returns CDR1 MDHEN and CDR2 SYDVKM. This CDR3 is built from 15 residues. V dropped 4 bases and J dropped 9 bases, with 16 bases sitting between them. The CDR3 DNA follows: TGTGCCAGCAGTTGGAACTGGGGGCGGTCTTCACCCCTCCACTTT. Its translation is CASSWNWGRSSPLHF.

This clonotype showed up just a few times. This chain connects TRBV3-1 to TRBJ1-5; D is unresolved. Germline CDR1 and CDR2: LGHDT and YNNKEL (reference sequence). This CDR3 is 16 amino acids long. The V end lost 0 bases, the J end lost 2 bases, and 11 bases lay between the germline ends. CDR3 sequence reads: CASSQDTRAGNQPQHF. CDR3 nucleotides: TGTGCCAGCAGCCAAGATACGAGGGCGGGCAATCAGCCCCAGCATTTT.

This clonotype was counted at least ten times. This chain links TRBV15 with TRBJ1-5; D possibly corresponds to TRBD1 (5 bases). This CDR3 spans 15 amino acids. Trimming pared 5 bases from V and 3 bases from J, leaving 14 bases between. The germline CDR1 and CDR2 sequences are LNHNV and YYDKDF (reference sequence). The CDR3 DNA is TGTGCCACCAGCCCTGGGGGGATATTCAATCAGCCCCAGCATTTT. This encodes CATSPGGIFNQPQHF.